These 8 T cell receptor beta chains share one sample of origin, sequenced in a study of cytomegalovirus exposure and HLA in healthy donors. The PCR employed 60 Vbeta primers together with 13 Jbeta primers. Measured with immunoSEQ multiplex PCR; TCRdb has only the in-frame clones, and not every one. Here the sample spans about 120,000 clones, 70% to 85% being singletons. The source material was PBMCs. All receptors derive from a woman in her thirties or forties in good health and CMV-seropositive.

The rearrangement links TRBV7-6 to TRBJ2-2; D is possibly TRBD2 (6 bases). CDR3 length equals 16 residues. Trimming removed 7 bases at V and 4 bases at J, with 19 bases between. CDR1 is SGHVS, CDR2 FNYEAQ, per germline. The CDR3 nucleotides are TGTGCCAGCAAGCGGGTAGGCCCATGGGGCACCGGGGAGCTGTTTTTT. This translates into CASKRVGPWGTGELFF.

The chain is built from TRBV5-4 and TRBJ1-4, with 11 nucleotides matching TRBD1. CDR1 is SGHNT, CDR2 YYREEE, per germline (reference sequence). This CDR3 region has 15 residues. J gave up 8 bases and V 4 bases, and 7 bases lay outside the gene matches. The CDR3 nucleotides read TGTGCCAGCAGCATATCCGGGACAGGGGGGGAAAAACTGTTTTTT. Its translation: CASSISGTGGEKLFF.

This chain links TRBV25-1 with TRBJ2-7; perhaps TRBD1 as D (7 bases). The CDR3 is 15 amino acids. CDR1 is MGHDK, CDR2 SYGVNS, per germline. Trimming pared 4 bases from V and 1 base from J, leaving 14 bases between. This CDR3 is CASSAGGSGSYEQYF. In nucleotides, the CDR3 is TGTGCCAGCAGTGCAGGGGGGAGCGGGTCCTACGAGCAGTACTTC.

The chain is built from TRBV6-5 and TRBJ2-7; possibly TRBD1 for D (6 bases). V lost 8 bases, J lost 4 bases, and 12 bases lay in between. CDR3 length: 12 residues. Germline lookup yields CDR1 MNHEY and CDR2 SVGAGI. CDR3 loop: CASAQGRYEQYF. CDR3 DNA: TGTGCCAGCGCGCAGGGGCGGTACGAGCAGTACTTC.

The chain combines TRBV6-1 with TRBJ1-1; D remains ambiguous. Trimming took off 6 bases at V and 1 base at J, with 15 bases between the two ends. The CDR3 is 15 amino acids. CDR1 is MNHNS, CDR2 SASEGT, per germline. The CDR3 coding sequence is TGTGCCAGCAGCCCGGCGGCGGCCGGGAACACTGAAGCTTTCTTT. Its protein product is CASSPAAAGNTEAFF.

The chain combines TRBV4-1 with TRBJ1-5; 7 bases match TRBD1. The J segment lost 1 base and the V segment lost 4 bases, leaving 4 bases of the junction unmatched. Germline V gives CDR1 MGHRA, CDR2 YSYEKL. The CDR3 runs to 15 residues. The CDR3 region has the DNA TGCGCCAGCAGCCCAGGGGGACCAAGCAATCAGCCCCAGCATTTT. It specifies CASSPGGPSNQPQHF.

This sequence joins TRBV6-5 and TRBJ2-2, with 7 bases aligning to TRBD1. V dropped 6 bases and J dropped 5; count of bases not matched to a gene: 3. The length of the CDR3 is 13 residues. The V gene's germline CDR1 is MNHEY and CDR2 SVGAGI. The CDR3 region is CASSRGRTGELFF. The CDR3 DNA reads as TGTGCCAGCAGCAGGGGGAGAACCGGGGAGCTGTTTTTT.

CDR3 DNA: TGTGCCAGCAGTGAACCCGGGACCCCCGGTGAAGCGGGGGCCCTCTACAATGAGCAGTTCTTC. Translated, it gives CASSEPGTPGEAGALYNEQFF. The V call is TRBV6-1, the J call TRBJ2-1, with TRBD2 matching over 8 bases. This CDR3 is built from 21 residues. With V trimmed by 2 bases and J by 3 bases, 21 bases remained unmatched. Germline loops: CDR1 MNHNS, CDR2 SASEGT.